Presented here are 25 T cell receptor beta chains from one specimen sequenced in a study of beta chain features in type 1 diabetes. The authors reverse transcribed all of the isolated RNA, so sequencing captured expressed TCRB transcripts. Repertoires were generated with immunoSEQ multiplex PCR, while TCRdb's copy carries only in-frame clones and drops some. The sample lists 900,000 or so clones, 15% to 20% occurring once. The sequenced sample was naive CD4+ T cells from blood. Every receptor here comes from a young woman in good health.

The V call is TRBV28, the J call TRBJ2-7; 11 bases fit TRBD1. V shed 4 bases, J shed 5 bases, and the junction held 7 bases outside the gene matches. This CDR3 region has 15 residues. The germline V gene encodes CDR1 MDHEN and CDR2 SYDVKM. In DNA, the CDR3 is TGTGCCAGCAGTTCCAGGGACAGGGGGTGGAACGAGCAGTACTTC. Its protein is CASSSRDRGWNEQYF. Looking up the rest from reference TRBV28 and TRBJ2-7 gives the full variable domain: DVKVTQSSRYLVKRTGEKVFLECVQDMDHENMFWYRQDPGLGLRLIYFSYDVKMKEKGDIPEGYSVSREKKERFSLILESASTNQTSMYLCASSSRDRGWNEQYFGPGTRLTVT.

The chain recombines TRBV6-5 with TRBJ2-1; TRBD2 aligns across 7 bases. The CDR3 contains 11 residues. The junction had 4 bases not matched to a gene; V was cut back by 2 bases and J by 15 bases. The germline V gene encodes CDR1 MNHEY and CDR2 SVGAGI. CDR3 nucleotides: TGTGCCAGCAGTTACGAGCGGGAAATGTTCTTC. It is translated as CASSYEREMFF.

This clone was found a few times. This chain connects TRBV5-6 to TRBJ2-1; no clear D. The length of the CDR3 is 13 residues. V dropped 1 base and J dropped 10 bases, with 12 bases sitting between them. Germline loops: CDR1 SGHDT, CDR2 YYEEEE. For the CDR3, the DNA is TGTGCCAGCAGCTTGAAGGGCGTGGACGAGCAGTTCTTC. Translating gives CASSLKGVDEQFF.

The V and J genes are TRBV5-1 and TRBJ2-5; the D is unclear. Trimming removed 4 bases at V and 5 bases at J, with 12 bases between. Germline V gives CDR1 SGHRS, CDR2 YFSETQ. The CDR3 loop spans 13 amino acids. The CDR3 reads CASSRTQEETQYF. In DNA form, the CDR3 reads TGCGCCAGCAGCCGGACGCAAGAGGAGACCCAGTACTTC.

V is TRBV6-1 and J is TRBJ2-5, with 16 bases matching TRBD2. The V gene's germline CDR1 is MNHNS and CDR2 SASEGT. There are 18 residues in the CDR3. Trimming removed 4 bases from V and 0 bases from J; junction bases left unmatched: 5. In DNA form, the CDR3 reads TGTGCCAGCAGTGTTGGGACTAGCGGGAGGGGTGACCAAGAGACCCAGTACTTC. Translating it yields CASSVGTSGRGDQETQYF.

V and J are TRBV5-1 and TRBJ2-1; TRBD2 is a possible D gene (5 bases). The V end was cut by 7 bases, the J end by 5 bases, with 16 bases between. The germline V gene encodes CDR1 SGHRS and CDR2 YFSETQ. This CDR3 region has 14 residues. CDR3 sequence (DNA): TGCGCCAGCCGAGGGTCGGGCCGGAACAATGAGCAGTTCTTC. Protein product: CASRGSGRNNEQFF.

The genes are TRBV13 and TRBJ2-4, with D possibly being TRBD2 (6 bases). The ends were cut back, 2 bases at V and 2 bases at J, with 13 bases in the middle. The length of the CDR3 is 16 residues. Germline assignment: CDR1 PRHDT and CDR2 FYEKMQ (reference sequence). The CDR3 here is CASSLSGEMSKNIQYF. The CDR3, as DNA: TGTGCCAGCAGCTTATCGGGGGAGATGTCCAAAAACATTCAGTACTTC.

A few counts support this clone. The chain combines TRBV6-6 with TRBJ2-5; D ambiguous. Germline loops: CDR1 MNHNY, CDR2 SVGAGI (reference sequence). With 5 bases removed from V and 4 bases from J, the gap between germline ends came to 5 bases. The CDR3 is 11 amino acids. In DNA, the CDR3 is TGTGCCAGCAGTGCGAGAGAGACCCAGTACTTC. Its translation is CASSARETQYF.

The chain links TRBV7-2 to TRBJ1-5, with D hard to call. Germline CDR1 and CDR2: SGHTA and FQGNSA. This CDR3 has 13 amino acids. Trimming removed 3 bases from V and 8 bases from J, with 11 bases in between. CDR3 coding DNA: TGTGCCAGCAGCTTTTTGGCCCATGAGCCCCAGCATTTT. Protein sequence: CASSFLAHEPQHF.

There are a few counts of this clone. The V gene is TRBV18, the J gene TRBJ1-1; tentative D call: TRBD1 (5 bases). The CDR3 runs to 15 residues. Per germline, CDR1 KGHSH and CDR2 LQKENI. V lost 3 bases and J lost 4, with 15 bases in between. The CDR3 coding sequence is TGTGCCAGCTCACCTCTCGAGGCCAGGGCCACTGAAGCTTTCTTT. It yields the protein CASSPLEARATEAFF.

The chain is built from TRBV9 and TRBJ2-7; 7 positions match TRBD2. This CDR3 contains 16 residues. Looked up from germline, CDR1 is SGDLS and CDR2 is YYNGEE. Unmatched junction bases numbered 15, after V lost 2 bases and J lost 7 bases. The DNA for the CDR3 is TGTGCCAGCAGCGTCCTCGATTATCGACTAGCCCGGGAGCAGTACTTC. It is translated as CASSVLDYRLAREQYF.

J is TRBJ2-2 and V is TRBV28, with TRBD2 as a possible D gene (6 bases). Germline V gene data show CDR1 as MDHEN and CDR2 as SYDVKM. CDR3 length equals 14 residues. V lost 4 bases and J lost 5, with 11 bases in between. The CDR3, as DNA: TGTGCCAGCAGTTGGGCAGGGAGGACCGGGGAGCTGTTTTTT. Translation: CASSWAGRTGELFF.

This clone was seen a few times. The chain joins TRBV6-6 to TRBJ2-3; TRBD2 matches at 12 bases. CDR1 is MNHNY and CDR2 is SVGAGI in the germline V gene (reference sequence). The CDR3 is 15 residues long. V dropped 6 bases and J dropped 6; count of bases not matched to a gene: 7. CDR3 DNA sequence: TGTGCCAGCAGACTTACTAGCGGGAGGTATGATACGCAGTATTTT. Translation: CASRLTSGRYDTQYF.

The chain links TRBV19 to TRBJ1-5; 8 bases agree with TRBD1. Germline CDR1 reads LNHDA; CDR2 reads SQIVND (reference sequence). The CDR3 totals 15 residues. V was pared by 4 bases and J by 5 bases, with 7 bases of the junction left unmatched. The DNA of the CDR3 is TGTGCCAGTAGTAGACAGGGGATCCCTGATCAGCCCCAGCATTTT. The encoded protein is CASSRQGIPDQPQHF. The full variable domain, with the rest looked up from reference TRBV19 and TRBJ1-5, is DGGITQSPKYLFRKEGQNVTLSCEQNLNHDAMYWYRQDPGQGLRLIYYSQIVNDFQKGDIAEGYSVSREKKESFPLTVTSAQKNPTAFYLCASSRQGIPDQPQHFGDGTRLSIL.

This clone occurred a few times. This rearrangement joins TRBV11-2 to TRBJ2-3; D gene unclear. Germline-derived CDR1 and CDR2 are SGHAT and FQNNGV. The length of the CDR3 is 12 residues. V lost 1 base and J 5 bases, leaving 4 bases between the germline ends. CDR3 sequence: CASSLAGDTQYF. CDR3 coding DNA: TGTGCCAGCAGCTTAGCGGGAGATACGCAGTATTTT.

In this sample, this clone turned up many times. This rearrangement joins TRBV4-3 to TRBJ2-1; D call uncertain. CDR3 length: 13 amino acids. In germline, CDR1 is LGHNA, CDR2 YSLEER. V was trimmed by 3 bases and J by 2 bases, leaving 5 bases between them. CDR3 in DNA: TGCGCCAGCAGCCACCGAACCTACAATGAGCAGTTCTTC. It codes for CASSHRTYNEQFF.

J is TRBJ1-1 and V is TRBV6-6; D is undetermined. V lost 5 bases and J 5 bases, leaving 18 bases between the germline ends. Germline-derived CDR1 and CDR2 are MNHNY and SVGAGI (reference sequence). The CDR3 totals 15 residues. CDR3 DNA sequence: TGTGCCAGCAGTACCTCCTCGATAGGAGGGACTGAAGCTTTCTTT. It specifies CASSTSSIGGTEAFF.

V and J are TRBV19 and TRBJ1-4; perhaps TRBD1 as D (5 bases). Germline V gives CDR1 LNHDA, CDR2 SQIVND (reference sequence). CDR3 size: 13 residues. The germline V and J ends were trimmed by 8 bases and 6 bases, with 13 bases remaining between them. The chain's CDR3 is CASHRGLDEKLFF. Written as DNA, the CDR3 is TGTGCCAGTCACCGGGGCCTCGATGAAAAACTGTTTTTT.

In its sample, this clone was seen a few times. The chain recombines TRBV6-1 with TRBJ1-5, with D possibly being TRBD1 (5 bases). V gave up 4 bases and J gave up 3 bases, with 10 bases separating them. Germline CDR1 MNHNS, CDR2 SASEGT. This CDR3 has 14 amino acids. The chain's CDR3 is CASSVGQDNQPQHF. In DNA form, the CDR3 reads TGTGCCAGCAGTGTGGGGCAGGACAATCAGCCCCAGCATTTT.

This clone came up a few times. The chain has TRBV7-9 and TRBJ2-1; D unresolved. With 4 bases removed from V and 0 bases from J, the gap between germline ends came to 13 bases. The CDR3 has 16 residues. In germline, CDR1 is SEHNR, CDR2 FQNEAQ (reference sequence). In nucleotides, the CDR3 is TGTGCCAGCAGCTCCCGGACCGCCAGCTCCTACAATGAGCAGTTCTTC. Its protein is CASSSRTASSYNEQFF.

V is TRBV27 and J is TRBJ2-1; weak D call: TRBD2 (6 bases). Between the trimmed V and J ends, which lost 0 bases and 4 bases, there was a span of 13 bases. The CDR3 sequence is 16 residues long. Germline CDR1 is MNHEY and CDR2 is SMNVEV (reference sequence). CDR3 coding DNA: TGTGCCAGCAGTTTATCGAGTCAGGGAGGTTACAATGAGCAGTTCTTC. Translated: CASSLSSQGGYNEQFF.

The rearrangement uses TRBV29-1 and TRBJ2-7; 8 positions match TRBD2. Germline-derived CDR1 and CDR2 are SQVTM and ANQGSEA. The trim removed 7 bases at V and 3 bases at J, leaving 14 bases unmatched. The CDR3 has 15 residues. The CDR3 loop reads CSGYVTSGGLYEQYF. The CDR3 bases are TGCAGCGGGTATGTCACTAGCGGAGGCCTCTACGAGCAGTACTTC.

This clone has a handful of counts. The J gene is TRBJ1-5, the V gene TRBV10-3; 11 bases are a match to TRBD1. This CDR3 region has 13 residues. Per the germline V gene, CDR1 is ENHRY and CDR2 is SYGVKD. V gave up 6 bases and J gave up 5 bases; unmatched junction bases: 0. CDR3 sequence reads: CAIRGQGDQPQHF. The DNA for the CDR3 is TGTGCCATCAGGGGACAGGGGGATCAGCCCCAGCATTTT.

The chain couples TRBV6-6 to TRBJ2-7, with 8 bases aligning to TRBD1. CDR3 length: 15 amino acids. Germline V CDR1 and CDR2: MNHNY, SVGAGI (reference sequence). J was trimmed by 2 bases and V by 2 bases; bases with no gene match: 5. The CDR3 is CASSYDGTGTYEQYF. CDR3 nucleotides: TGTGCCAGCAGTTACGATGGGACAGGTACCTACGAGCAGTACTTC.

As DNA, the CDR3 is TGTGCCAGCAGTGGGGGAAGCGGGAGCTACAATGAGCAGTTCTTC. Its protein product is CASSGGSGSYNEQFF. The chain joins TRBV6-6 to TRBJ2-1; 8 bases are a match to TRBD2. CDR3 length: 15 residues. V shed 5 bases, J shed 3 bases, and the junction held 6 bases outside the gene matches. Germline V gives CDR1 MNHNY, CDR2 SVGAGI (reference sequence).